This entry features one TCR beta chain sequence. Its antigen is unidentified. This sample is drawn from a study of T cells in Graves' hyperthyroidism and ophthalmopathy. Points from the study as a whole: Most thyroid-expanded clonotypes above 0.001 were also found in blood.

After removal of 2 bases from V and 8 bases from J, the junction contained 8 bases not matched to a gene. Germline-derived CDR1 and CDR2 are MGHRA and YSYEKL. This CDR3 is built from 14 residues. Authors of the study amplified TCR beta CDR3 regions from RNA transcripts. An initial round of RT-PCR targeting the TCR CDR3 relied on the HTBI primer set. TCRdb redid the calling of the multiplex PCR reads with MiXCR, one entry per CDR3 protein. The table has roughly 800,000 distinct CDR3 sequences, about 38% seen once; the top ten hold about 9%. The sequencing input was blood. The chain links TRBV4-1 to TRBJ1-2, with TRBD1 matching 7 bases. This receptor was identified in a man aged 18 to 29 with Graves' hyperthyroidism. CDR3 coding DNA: TGCGCCAGCAGCCAACCGGGACAGCCTACGGGCTACACCTTC. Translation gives CASSQPGQPTGYTF.